This is a list of T cell receptor beta chains from one sample in a study of T cell responses to AZD1222 COVID-19 vaccine. The method was immunoSEQ multiplex PCR; TCRdb's version includes in-frame clones alone and lacks a portion of them. The sample lists about 150,000 clones, 85% to 95% occurring once. The sample here was peripheral blood, taken on day 0 of AZD1222 vaccination. These receptors all stem from an adult in good health. CDR3s include the opening cysteine and the closing phenylalanine or tryptophan. The D gene is left open where the match is weak. Only part of the rows carry a size: once, few, many, or a class if the clone is expanded.

d_call: -
v_call: TRBV5-8
j_call: TRBJ1-5
clone_size: once
cdr3_aa: CASSLASGGNQPQHF
cdr3_nt: TGTGCCAGCAGCTTGGCGTCCGGGGGCAATCAGCCCCAGCATTTT

d_call: -
v_call: TRBV12-5
j_call: TRBJ1-6
clone_size: -
cdr3_aa: CASGLWTARSSYNSPLHF
cdr3_nt: TGTGCTAGTGGCCTGTGGACCGCGAGGAGCTCCTATAATTCACCCCTCCACTTT

d_call: -
v_call: TRBV9
j_call: TRBJ1-6
clone_size: -
cdr3_aa: CASSPRSSYNSPLHF
cdr3_nt: TGTGCCAGCAGCCCCCGTAGCTCCTATAATTCACCCCTCCACTTT

d_call: -
v_call: TRBV6-2/TRBV6-3
j_call: TRBJ2-7
clone_size: -
cdr3_aa: CASSYTGTYEQYF
cdr3_nt: TGTGCCAGCAGTTATACAGGAACCTACGAGCAGTACTTC

d_call: TRBD1
v_call: TRBV6-5
j_call: TRBJ2-7
clone_size: -
cdr3_aa: CASSPGTGYEQYF
cdr3_nt: TGTGCCAGCAGCCCCGGGACAGGGTACGAGCAGTACTTC

d_call: TRBD1
v_call: TRBV2
j_call: TRBJ1-1
clone_size: -
cdr3_aa: CASSAGQGSTEAFF
cdr3_nt: TGTGCCAGCAGTGCGGGACAGGGTAGCACTGAAGCTTTCTTT

d_call: TRBD1
v_call: TRBV5-1
j_call: TRBJ2-3
clone_size: -
cdr3_aa: CASSFPQGALGDTQYF
cdr3_nt: TGCGCCAGCAGCTTCCCCCAGGGGGCATTAGGAGATACGCAGTATTTT

d_call: TRBD1
v_call: TRBV7-9
j_call: TRBJ1-6
clone_size: -
cdr3_aa: CASSLRGQINSPLHF
cdr3_nt: TGTGCCAGCAGCTTACGGGGACAGATAAATTCACCCCTCCACTTT

d_call: TRBD1
v_call: TRBV27
j_call: TRBJ2-2
clone_size: -
cdr3_aa: CASSLSPRGSGELFF
cdr3_nt: TGTGCCAGCAGTTTATCGCCCAGGGGGTCCGGGGAGCTGTTTTTT

d_call: -
v_call: TRBV6-5
j_call: TRBJ2-5
clone_size: -
cdr3_aa: CASSLIEATQYF
cdr3_nt: TGTGCCAGCAGTCTGATTGAGGCGACCCAGTACTTC

d_call: -
v_call: TRBV2
j_call: TRBJ2-1
clone_size: -
cdr3_aa: CASAPGWRGEQFF
cdr3_nt: TGTGCCAGCGCCCCAGGGTGGCGGGGTGAGCAGTTCTTC

d_call: -
v_call: TRBV28
j_call: TRBJ2-1
clone_size: -
cdr3_aa: CASSLNPGVGEQFF
cdr3_nt: TGTGCCAGCAGTTTAAACCCGGGTGTTGGTGAGCAGTTCTTC

d_call: TRBD1
v_call: TRBV10-2
j_call: TRBJ1-6
clone_size: -
cdr3_aa: CASRGQLNSPLHF
cdr3_nt: TGCGCCAGCAGGGGACAGCTTAATTCACCCCTCCACTTT

d_call: TRBD1
v_call: TRBV5-1
j_call: TRBJ2-1
clone_size: -
cdr3_aa: CASSLTGGAYNEQFF
cdr3_nt: TGCGCCAGCAGCTTGACAGGGGGCGCCTACAATGAGCAGTTCTTC

d_call: TRBD1
v_call: TRBV19
j_call: TRBJ2-7
clone_size: few
cdr3_aa: CASSIGGTGSYEQYF
cdr3_nt: TGTGCCAGTAGTATAGGCGGGACAGGGTCCTACGAGCAGTACTTC

d_call: -
v_call: TRBV9
j_call: TRBJ1-2
clone_size: -
cdr3_aa: CASSATDSYGYTF
cdr3_nt: TGTGCCAGCAGCGCCACGGACAGTTATGGCTACACCTTC

d_call: -
v_call: TRBV7-9
j_call: TRBJ2-3
clone_size: -
cdr3_aa: CASSLTAGATDTQYF
cdr3_nt: TGTGCCAGCAGCTTAACTGCAGGGGCCACAGATACGCAGTATTTT

d_call: -
v_call: TRBV9
j_call: TRBJ2-5
clone_size: -
cdr3_aa: CASSVGADLSQETQYF
cdr3_nt: TGTGCCAGCAGCGTAGGGGCAGATCTTTCACAAGAGACCCAGTACTTC

d_call: TRBD1
v_call: TRBV19
j_call: TRBJ1-2
clone_size: -
cdr3_aa: CASSLGGTANYGYTF
cdr3_nt: TGTGCCAGTAGTCTCGGCGGGACAGCTAACTATGGCTACACCTTC

d_call: -
v_call: TRBV28
j_call: TRBJ1-1
clone_size: -
cdr3_aa: CASSFRLGTEAFF
cdr3_nt: TGTGCCAGCAGTTTTCGGCTAGGCACTGAAGCTTTCTTT

d_call: -
v_call: TRBV6-1
j_call: TRBJ1-5
clone_size: -
cdr3_aa: CASSAIQGLGNQPQHF
cdr3_nt: TGTGCCAGCAGTGCAATACAGGGCTTGGGCAATCAGCCCCAGCATTTT

d_call: -
v_call: TRBV6-6
j_call: TRBJ2-7
clone_size: once
cdr3_aa: CASSYSGRSNEQYF
cdr3_nt: TGTGCCAGCAGTTACTCGGGCAGGTCCAACGAGCAGTACTTC

d_call: TRBD2
v_call: TRBV28
j_call: TRBJ2-1
clone_size: -
cdr3_aa: CASSFLAGGPVSHNEQFF
cdr3_nt: TGTGCCAGCAGTTTCCTGGCGGGGGGGCCTGTTTCCCACAATGAGCAGTTCTTC

d_call: TRBD1
v_call: TRBV4-1
j_call: TRBJ1-4
clone_size: -
cdr3_aa: CASSHEGQSNEKLFF
cdr3_nt: TGCGCCAGCAGCCATGAGGGACAGTCTAATGAAAAACTGTTTTTT

d_call: -
v_call: TRBV6-6
j_call: TRBJ1-1
clone_size: -
cdr3_aa: CASSYVEGARAFF
cdr3_nt: TGTGCCAGCAGTTACGTGGAAGGGGCAAGGGCTTTCTTT

d_call: -
v_call: TRBV19
j_call: TRBJ1-2
clone_size: few
cdr3_aa: CASSTSEVYGYTF
cdr3_nt: TGTGCCAGTAGTACGTCAGAGGTCTATGGCTACACCTTC

d_call: -
v_call: TRBV7-2
j_call: TRBJ1-1
clone_size: -
cdr3_aa: CASSLDSAPYTEAFF
cdr3_nt: TGTGCCAGCAGCTTAGACAGCGCCCCTTACACTGAAGCTTTCTTT

d_call: -
v_call: TRBV3-1/TRBV3-2
j_call: TRBJ1-6
clone_size: once
cdr3_aa: CASSQAEGGNSPLHF
cdr3_nt: TGTGCCAGCAGCCAAGCAGAAGGGGGGAATTCACCCCTCCACTTT

d_call: TRBD1
v_call: TRBV5-1
j_call: TRBJ2-1
clone_size: once
cdr3_aa: CASKIWTGEYNEQFF
cdr3_nt: TGCGCCAGCAAAATCTGGACAGGGGAGTACAATGAGCAGTTCTTC

d_call: -
v_call: TRBV6-1
j_call: TRBJ1-4
clone_size: few
cdr3_aa: CASSEARGGVEKLFF
cdr3_nt: TGTGCCAGCAGTGAAGCTCGGGGGGGAGTGGAAAAACTGTTTTTT

d_call: -
v_call: TRBV7-3
j_call: TRBJ1-6
clone_size: -
cdr3_aa: CASSLRGGGNSPLHF
cdr3_nt: TGTGCCAGCAGCTTAAGGGGAGGGGGTAATTCACCCCTCCACTTT

d_call: -
v_call: TRBV3-1/TRBV3-2
j_call: TRBJ1-6
clone_size: -
cdr3_aa: CASSLGRYNSPLHF
cdr3_nt: TGTGCCAGCAGCCTCGGGAGATACAATTCACCCCTCCACTTT

d_call: -
v_call: TRBV4-2
j_call: TRBJ1-2
clone_size: -
cdr3_aa: CASSRGSLYGYTF
cdr3_nt: TGTGCCAGCAGCCGCGGCAGCTTATATGGCTACACCTTC

d_call: -
v_call: TRBV27
j_call: TRBJ1-1
clone_size: -
cdr3_aa: CASSLQVNTEAFF
cdr3_nt: TGTGCCAGCAGTTTACAGGTGAACACTGAAGCTTTCTTT

d_call: -
v_call: TRBV7-3
j_call: TRBJ1-2
clone_size: -
cdr3_aa: CASSLRHQPSNYGYTF
cdr3_nt: TGTGCCAGCAGCTTACGGCACCAACCCAGCAACTATGGCTACACCTTC

d_call: -
v_call: TRBV27
j_call: TRBJ2-6
clone_size: -
cdr3_aa: CASSLSSPQRALSGANVLTF
cdr3_nt: TGTGCCAGCAGTTTATCATCTCCGCAAAGGGCTCTCTCTGGGGCCAACGTCCTGACTTTC

d_call: TRBD2
v_call: TRBV19
j_call: TRBJ2-1
clone_size: once
cdr3_aa: CASSIVTSGGSYNEQFF
cdr3_nt: TGTGCCAGTAGTATCGTGACTAGCGGGGGGAGCTACAATGAGCAGTTCTTC

d_call: TRBD1
v_call: TRBV12-3/TRBV12-4
j_call: TRBJ1-2
clone_size: -
cdr3_aa: CAGGQGTGGYTF
cdr3_nt: TGTGCCGGAGGACAGGGTACTGGTGGCTACACCTTC

d_call: -
v_call: TRBV27
j_call: TRBJ1-3
clone_size: -
cdr3_aa: CASSKGPSGNTIYF
cdr3_nt: TGTGCCAGCAGCAAGGGGCCCTCTGGAAACACCATATATTTT

d_call: -
v_call: TRBV7-9
j_call: TRBJ1-4
clone_size: -
cdr3_aa: CASSLESGNEKLFF
cdr3_nt: TGTGCCAGCAGCTTAGAATCAGGGAATGAAAAACTGTTTTTT

d_call: TRBD1
v_call: TRBV7-9
j_call: TRBJ2-1
clone_size: -
cdr3_aa: CASSSPYRGQWEQFF
cdr3_nt: TGTGCCAGCAGCTCCCCTTACAGGGGGCAGTGGGAGCAGTTCTTC

d_call: -
v_call: TRBV19
j_call: TRBJ2-1
clone_size: -
cdr3_aa: CASTEGGADEQFF
cdr3_nt: TGTGCCAGTACGGAGGGGGGGGCCGATGAGCAGTTCTTC

d_call: -
v_call: TRBV27
j_call: TRBJ2-5
clone_size: once
cdr3_aa: CASSLWRGDQETQYF
cdr3_nt: TGTGCCAGCAGTTTATGGCGGGGAGATCAAGAGACCCAGTACTTC

d_call: -
v_call: TRBV29-1
j_call: TRBJ2-4
clone_size: -
cdr3_aa: CSVNPLQGDKNIQYF
cdr3_nt: TGCAGCGTGAACCCCCTCCAGGGAGACAAAAACATTCAGTACTTC

d_call: -
v_call: TRBV7-6
j_call: TRBJ2-2
clone_size: -
cdr3_aa: CASSQFRGAPGELFF
cdr3_nt: TGTGCCAGCAGCCAGTTCAGGGGGGCGCCCGGGGAGCTGTTTTTT

d_call: -
v_call: TRBV13
j_call: TRBJ1-2
clone_size: -
cdr3_aa: CASSLFLRGGYTF
cdr3_nt: TGTGCCAGCAGCTTATTTCTTCGCGGTGGCTACACCTTC

d_call: -
v_call: TRBV6-5
j_call: TRBJ1-5
clone_size: -
cdr3_aa: CASLGRLSNQPQHF
cdr3_nt: TGTGCCAGCCTGGGACGGCTTAGCAATCAGCCCCAGCATTTT

d_call: -
v_call: TRBV5-5
j_call: TRBJ1-5
clone_size: -
cdr3_aa: CASSLGAAQPQHF
cdr3_nt: TGTGCCAGCAGCTTGGGAGCGGCCCAGCCCCAGCATTTT

d_call: -
v_call: TRBV24-1
j_call: TRBJ2-5
clone_size: once
cdr3_aa: CATSGATLQETQYF
cdr3_nt: TGTGCCACCAGTGGGGCGACACTGCAAGAGACCCAGTACTTC

d_call: -
v_call: TRBV30
j_call: TRBJ1-2
clone_size: once
cdr3_aa: CAWSESSAHYGYTF
cdr3_nt: TGTGCCTGGAGTGAGAGTTCCGCCCACTATGGCTACACCTTC

d_call: -
v_call: TRBV21-1
j_call: TRBJ1-1
clone_size: once
cdr3_aa: CASSIDTVNTEAFF
cdr3_nt: TGTGCCAGCAGCATTGACACCGTGAACACTGAAGCTTTCTTT

d_call: TRBD1
v_call: TRBV27
j_call: TRBJ1-5
clone_size: -
cdr3_aa: CPTGQGIQPQHF
cdr3_nt: TGTCCTACGGGACAGGGCATTCAACCCCAGCATTTT

d_call: -
v_call: TRBV11-1
j_call: TRBJ2-5
clone_size: -
cdr3_aa: CASSLGVVETQYF
cdr3_nt: TGTGCCAGCAGCTTAGGGGTCGTAGAGACCCAGTACTTC

d_call: -
v_call: TRBV9
j_call: TRBJ2-1
clone_size: -
cdr3_aa: CASSAVQAYNEQFF
cdr3_nt: TGTGCCAGCAGCGCAGTTCAGGCCTACAATGAGCAGTTCTTC